This T cell receptor (beta chain) was recovered during a study of T cell responses to AZD1222 COVID-19 vaccine. Regarding the study as a whole: Among those given AZD1222, only 6 or 7 were seropositive at baseline.

Assay used: immunoSEQ multiplex PCR; TCRdb lists only in-frame clones, some missing. The repertoire includes approximately 100,000 clones, roughly nine tenths of them detected once, and 4.5% sits in the top ten. Germline CDR1 and CDR2: LNHNV and YYDKDF (reference sequence). The CDR3 sequence is 15 residues long. The V end lost 4 bases, the J end lost 5 bases, and 17 bases lay between the germline ends. This clone is a singleton in its sample. Its matching antigen is unknown. This sequence was found in an adult in good health. The sample in question was peripheral blood, obtained on day 0 of AZD1222 vaccination. The chain is built from TRBV15 and TRBJ2-5; D possibly corresponds to TRBD2 (7 bases). The CDR3 nucleotides are TGTGCCACCAGCACCTCTAGGGGGGGCAGGGAGACCCAGTACTTC. Amino acids: CATSTSRGGRETQYF.